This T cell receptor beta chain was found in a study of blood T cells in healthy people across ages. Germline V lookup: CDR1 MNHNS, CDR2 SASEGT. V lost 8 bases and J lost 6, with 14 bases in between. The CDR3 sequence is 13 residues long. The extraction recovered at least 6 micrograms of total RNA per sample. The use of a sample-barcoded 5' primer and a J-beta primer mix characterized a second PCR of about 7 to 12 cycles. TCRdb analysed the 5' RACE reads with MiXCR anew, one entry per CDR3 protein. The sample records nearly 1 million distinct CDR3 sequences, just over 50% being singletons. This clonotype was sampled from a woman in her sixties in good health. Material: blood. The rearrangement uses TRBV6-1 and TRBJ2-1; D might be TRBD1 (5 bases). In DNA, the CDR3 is TGTGCCAGCGGGGCGGAAAACTTCAATGAGCAGTTCTTC. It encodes CASGAENFNEQFF.